A single sample is the source of the 10 T cell receptor beta chains below, sequenced in a study of post-analysis software for immune sequencing data. Presence of unique molecular identifiers characterized the TCR beta cDNA libraries. TCRdb re-analysed the PCR reads in MiXCR, keeping a single row per CDR3 protein. Among hundreds of thousands of distinct CDR3 sequences, approximately 53% were seen once, and the ten largest hold about 4.5%. No antigen has been identified for these receptors. Overall study results and limits: Patients showed TRBV5-6, TRBV5-1 and TRBV20-1 among roughly 5 TRBV segments more frequent than in controls.

Input material: blood. The receptors here all came from a girl aged 5 to 17 with multiple sclerosis.

In DNA form, the CDR3 reads TGTGCCAGCAGACGCTTCGCAGGGGGCAGCTACGAGCAGTACTTC. It codes for CASRRFAGGSYEQYF. This chain links TRBV6-5 with TRBJ2-7, with TRBD1 matching 8 bases. V lost 6 bases to trimming and J lost 3 bases; unmatched junction nucleotides: 10. CDR3 length: 15 residues. Germline values: CDR1 MNHEY, CDR2 SVGAGI.

V and J are TRBV20-1 and TRBJ2-4, with 12 positions matching TRBD2. The tail of the sequence fits TRBJ2-7 better, so the J call may be wrong. The CDR3 spans 15 residues. CDR1 is DFQATT and CDR2 is SNEGSKA in the germline V gene (reference sequence). Here the CDR3 reads CSARLSSSGGVEQYF. The CDR3 nucleotides are TGCAGTGCTAGACTAAGCTCTAGCGGGGGGGTCGAGCAGTACTTC.

This rearrangement joins TRBV12-3 or TRBV12-4 to TRBJ1-2; D is possibly TRBD1 (6 bases). There are 14 residues in the CDR3. Trimming pared 7 bases from V and 9 bases from J, leaving 21 bases between. CDR3 protein: CASTNRGGAKSYTF. The CDR3 coding sequence is TGTGCCAGCACCAACCGGGGGGGGGCCAAAAGCTACACCTTC.

The CDR3 DNA reads TGCGCCAGCAGCTGGGGTGCAGGGAGTTACGAGCAGTACTTC. It specifies CASSWGAGSYEQYF. This sequence joins TRBV5-1 and TRBJ2-7, with D perhaps TRBD1 or TRBD2 (5 bases each). V was shortened by 3 bases and J by 4 bases, with 14 bases between the two germline ends. This CDR3 comprises 14 residues. Germline V CDR1 and CDR2: SGHRS, YFSETQ.

This clonotype was counted only a few times. The genes are TRBV6-2 or TRBV6-3 and TRBJ2-7, with TRBD1 matching over 12 bases. The J call may be wrong; the DNA end is better matched by TRBJ2-5. Germline assignment: CDR1 MNHEY and CDR2 SVGEGT. CDR3 length: 15 residues. The CDR3 region has the DNA TGTGCCAGCAGTTACCTGGGACAGGGGGCAAAGACCCAGTACTTC. It specifies CASSYLGQGAKTQYF.

The chain employs TRBV5-1 and TRBJ2-4; D tentatively fits TRBD1 or TRBD2 (5 bases each). The J call is uncertain, as TRBJ2-7 better fits the DNA end. The germline gives CDR1 SGHRS, CDR2 YFSETQ. The CDR3 consists of 16 residues. CDR3 in DNA: TGCGCCAGCAGCCTGGCCGGGACCTACTCCGACTACGAGCAGTACTTC. This sequence encodes CASSLAGTYSDYEQYF.

The chain is built from TRBV6-5 and TRBJ2-7; 7 bases align to TRBD2. Germline V gene lookup returns CDR1 MNHEY and CDR2 SVGAGI. CDR3 length: 13 amino acids. The V and J ends lost 5 bases and 6 bases, in that order; junction bases with no gene match: 7. The CDR3 bases are TGTGCCAGCAGTACCCCGGGAGGCTTCGAGCAGTACTTC. Its protein is CASSTPGGFEQYF.

The gene calls are TRBV6-1 and TRBJ2-5, with D uncertain. The end of the DNA fits TRBJ2-7 better, so the J call may be wrong. Germline CDR1 is MNHNS and CDR2 is SASEGT. This CDR3 contains 12 residues. DNA for the CDR3: TGTGCCAGCAGTTGTGCAGACTACGAGCAGTACTTC. The encoded protein is CASSCADYEQYF.

The chain has TRBV9 and TRBJ2-7; TRBD1 aligns across 9 bases. The DNA end lines up better with TRBJ2-4; the J call may be wrong. The CDR3 loop spans 14 amino acids. The germline CDR1 and CDR2 sequences are SGDLS and YYNGEE. The CDR3, as DNA: TGTGCCAGCAGCTCCAGGGACAGGGTCAGCATTCAGTACTTC. Amino acids: CASSSRDRVSIQYF.

In DNA form, the CDR3 reads TGTGCCAGCAGCAATGGACAGGGAGCGAGACTTGGCTATGGCTACACCTTC. It translates to CASSNGQGARLGYGYTF. The chain combines TRBV7-8 with TRBJ1-2; 8 bases are shared with TRBD1. Trimming at V came to 5 bases and at J to 4 bases, leaving 15 bases not matched to a gene. The CDR3 contains 17 residues. Looked up from germline, CDR1 is SGHVS and CDR2 is FQNEAQ.